The 12 T cell receptor beta chains below all came from one sample that was sequenced in a study of blood T cell repertoires in COVID-19. Some clones are missing from TCRdb's copy, which holds only in-frame ones; the method was immunoSEQ multiplex PCR. Of fewer than 250,000 clones detected, 88% appear once; the ten largest clones hold over 1.5%. The sample consisted of peripheral blood. These receptors were taken from a man aged 70 or older with acute or convalescent COVID-19.

The gene calls are TRBV25-1 and TRBJ2-2, with TRBD2 matching 10 bases. The germline CDR1 and CDR2 sequences are MGHDK and SYGVNS. This CDR3 region has 15 residues. The J segment lost 6 bases and the V segment lost 4 bases, leaving 5 bases of the junction unmatched. This CDR3 reads CASSVGTSEAGELFF. For the CDR3, the DNA is TGTGCCAGCAGTGTTGGGACTAGCGAGGCCGGGGAGCTGTTTTTT.

V gene TRBV5-4 combines with J gene TRBJ2-6; TRBD2 might be the D (5 bases). Germline CDR1 is SGHNT and CDR2 is YYREEE (reference sequence). Between the trimmed V and J ends, which lost 0 bases and 0 bases, there was a span of 7 bases. The CDR3 totals 16 residues. CDR3 sequence (DNA): TGTGCCAGCAGCTTGGCCCGGGGCTCTGGGGCCAACGTCCTGACTTTC. Its protein product is CASSLARGSGANVLTF.

This rearrangement joins TRBV7-6 to TRBJ1-4; weak D call: TRBD1 (5 bases). Between the trimmed V and J ends, which lost 2 bases and 8 bases, there was a span of 12 bases. Germline values: CDR1 SGHVS, CDR2 FNYEAQ. The CDR3 sequence is 14 residues long. CDR3 sequence reads: CASSLRQSGEKLFF. The CDR3 region has the DNA TGTGCCAGCAGCTTACGACAGTCCGGGGAAAAACTGTTTTTT.

This clone was counted only a few times. The rearrangement joins TRBV18 to TRBJ2-7; no reliable D call. This CDR3 is built from 14 residues. The V end lost 3 bases, the J end lost 5 bases, and 14 bases lay between the germline ends. Germline V lookup: CDR1 KGHSH, CDR2 LQKENI. The CDR3 region has the DNA TGTGCCAGCTCACCGTCTCAAAACAGCCACGAGCAGTACTTC. As protein: CASSPSQNSHEQYF.

The V gene is TRBV7-9, the J gene TRBJ2-2, with 7 bases that match TRBD1. The CDR3 is made up of 16 amino acids. The V gene's germline CDR1 is SEHNR and CDR2 FQNEAQ (reference sequence). The V gene end was trimmed by 5 bases and the J gene end by 1 base; junction bases not matched to a gene: 7. CDR3 sequence reads: CASSPHRGRNTGELFF. The CDR3, as DNA: TGTGCCAGCAGCCCCCATAGGGGGCGGAACACCGGGGAGCTGTTTTTT.

The V and J genes are TRBV7-2 and TRBJ1-2; 8 bases fit TRBD1. V was clipped by 5 bases and J by 4 bases; unmatched bases: 12. This CDR3 region has 16 residues. Per germline, CDR1 SGHTA and CDR2 FQGNSA. CDR3 bases: TGTGCCAGCAGCCAATCGGTACGGACAGGGCGCTATGGCTACACCTTC. It encodes CASSQSVRTGRYGYTF.

The chain has TRBV5-8 and TRBJ2-1, with 12 positions matching TRBD2. J gave up 7 bases and V 0 bases, and 11 bases lay outside the gene matches. CDR1 and CDR2 (germline): SGHTS, YDEGEE. The CDR3 is made up of 18 amino acids. CDR3 region: CASSLAGWTSGNRNEQFF. CDR3 bases: TGTGCCAGCAGCTTGGCCGGGTGGACTAGCGGGAATCGGAATGAGCAGTTCTTC.

V is TRBV29-1 and J is TRBJ1-1; D perhaps matches TRBD1 (6 bases). Trimming removed 7 bases at V and 2 bases at J, with 11 bases between. CDR1 is SQVTM, CDR2 ANQGSEA, per germline. The CDR3 covers 12 residues. The CDR3 protein is CSGQVGNTEAFF. CDR3 nucleotide sequence: TGCAGCGGACAGGTGGGAAACACTGAAGCTTTCTTT.

The chain employs TRBV19 and TRBJ2-2; 7 positions match TRBD1. Germline V gives CDR1 LNHDA, CDR2 SQIVND (reference sequence). V lost 5 bases to trimming and J lost 4 bases; unmatched junction nucleotides: 7. The CDR3 spans 15 residues. CDR3: CASSPRTGTTGELFF. The CDR3 DNA follows: TGTGCCAGTAGTCCCCGGACAGGAACCACCGGGGAGCTGTTTTTT.

This clone appeared once. The V call is TRBV19, the J call TRBJ1-1, with a tentative D call TRBD1 (6 bases). V lost 1 base and J 1 base, leaving 16 bases between the germline ends. The germline V gene has CDR1 LNHDA and CDR2 SQIVND (reference sequence). The CDR3 spans 17 residues. The CDR3 spells CASSIVPNRVRNTEAFF. The CDR3 coding sequence is TGTGCCAGTAGTATAGTGCCGAACAGGGTTAGGAACACTGAAGCTTTCTTT.

Only one count was recorded for this clone. The chain joins TRBV18 to TRBJ1-5, with D possibly matching TRBD1 (5 bases). From germline, CDR1 is KGHSH and CDR2 LQKENI. Trimming took 0 bases from V and 3 from J, leaving 12 bases between them. This CDR3 has 16 residues. CDR3 DNA: TGTGCCAGCTCACCACCGGGGGGGGGTACCAATCAGCCCCAGCATTTT. Encoded protein: CASSPPGGGTNQPQHF.

The gene calls are TRBV5-1 and TRBJ2-5; 9 bases align to TRBD1. With V trimmed by 2 bases and J by 3 bases, 2 bases remained unmatched. This CDR3 is built from 14 residues. The germline CDR1 and CDR2 sequences are SGHRS and YFSETQ. The CDR3 region is CASSFGTGKETQYF. DNA of the CDR3: TGCGCCAGCAGCTTCGGGACAGGGAAAGAGACCCAGTACTTC.